The entry below describes one TCR beta chain. This CDR3 is 12 amino acids long. CDR1 is MDHEN, CDR2 SYDVKM, per germline. This entry comes from a study of human CD8 memory T cell subsets. Production of TCR beta libraries used UMI-labeled 5' RACE as the method. TCRdb re-called the 5' RACE reads and gives one entry per CDR3 protein, without DNA. In all, the sample yields roughly 10,000 distinct CDR3 sequences. Sequencing used CD8+ T cells from PBMCs. V usage is TRBV28 and J usage is TRBJ2-7; TCRdb indicates TRBD1, and absent DNA this call remains unverified. The sequence came from a human donor in good health. The CDR3 reads CASSFVRVEQYF.